This entry features one TCR beta chain sequence. The sample comes from a study of cytomegalovirus exposure and HLA in healthy donors. The germline gives CDR1 GTSNPN, CDR2 SVGIG (reference sequence). V shed 2 bases and J 2 bases; nucleotides not matched to a gene: 2. The CDR3 has 13 residues. Amplification used 60 Vbeta primers and 13 Jbeta primers. The table came from immunoSEQ multiplex PCR; TCRdb's copy has only in-frame clones and leaves some out. Here the sample spans roughly 200,000 clones, 65% to 90% being singletons. V is TRBV30 and J is TRBJ1-2, with 7 bases lining up with TRBD1. This TCR came from a woman aged 45-65 years in good health and CMV-seronegative. Source material: PBMCs. The CDR3 loop reads CAWSRGQNYGYTF. CDR3 coding DNA: TGTGCCTGGAGTAGGGGACAGAACTATGGCTACACCTTC.